Given below is one T cell receptor beta chain in context. The antigen remains unidentified. The repertoire was sequenced with immunoSEQ multiplex PCR; TCRdb's copy has only in-frame clones and lacks some. In the table there are 40,000 to 55,000 clones, about 89% of which are singletons. The CDR3 is 14 residues long. CDR1 MNHEY and CDR2 SMNVEV come from the germline V gene (reference sequence). V dropped 5 bases and J dropped 12 bases, with 19 bases sitting between them. The sample belongs to a study of OX40 agonist ivuxolimab in advanced cancers. About the research overall: Three partial responders included one hepatocellular carcinoma patient and two cutaneous melanoma patients. Overall study findings and caveats: Relative to CD4+ cells, CD8+ T cells on average had more expanded clones. At doses 0.1 to 3.0 mg/kg, CD4+ and CD8+ clones expanded. Those patients achieving a partial response at 0.1-3.0 mg/kg showed among the lowest clonal expansion.

Sequencing was performed on CD4+ or CD8+ T cells sorted from blood, taken in a trial of the OX40 agonist ivuxolimab. This TCR came from an adult with an advanced solid tumor such as melanoma, head and neck, liver or kidney cancer. The genes are TRBV27 and TRBJ1-4, with D perhaps TRBD1 (6 bases). CDR3 amino acids: CASSLLQGPMELFF. Written as DNA, the CDR3 is TGTGCCAGCAGTCTCTTACAGGGCCCGATGGAACTGTTTTTT.